Below, 10 T cell receptor beta chains from the same sample are listed, as sequenced in a study of blood T cell repertoires in COVID-19. Profiling relied on immunoSEQ multiplex PCR, and the TCRdb table lists in-frame clones only, not all of them. The data show under 300,000 clones, with about 93% seen just once and about 0.79% held by the top ten. The material sequenced was peripheral blood. These receptors all come from a man in his thirties or forties with COVID-19, enrolled during active disease.

V usage is TRBV29-1 and J usage is TRBJ2-5, with TRBD1 identical over 8 bases. Germline V gene sequence: CDR1 SQVTM, CDR2 ANQGSEA. With 6 bases clipped from V and 5 bases from J, the junction kept 8 bases outside the gene matches. CDR3 size: 13 residues. The CDR3 reads CSVEGQDEETQYF. In DNA, the CDR3 is TGCAGCGTGGAGGGACAGGATGAGGAGACCCAGTACTTC.

CDR3 sequence reads: CASSQELWAEQYF. The CDR3 DNA is TGTGCCAGCAGCCAAGAACTTTGGGCGGAGCAGTACTTC. This chain uses TRBV14 with TRBJ2-7; D uncertain. This CDR3 is 13 amino acids long. The germline V gene has CDR1 SGHDN and CDR2 FVKESK. Trimming removed 0 bases from V and 7 bases from J, with 10 bases in between.

This clone was detected only a few times. V is TRBV13 and J is TRBJ2-1; 11 nucleotides align to TRBD2. Germline V gene lookup returns CDR1 PRHDT and CDR2 FYEKMQ (reference sequence). The CDR3 contains 15 residues. With 6 bases clipped from V and 6 bases from J, the junction kept 7 bases outside the gene matches. Here the CDR3 DNA reads TGTGCCAGCAGTCTTAGCGGGGGGGCCGGCAATGAGCAGTTCTTC. As protein: CASSLSGGAGNEQFF.

The chain joins TRBV5-1 to TRBJ1-2; the D is unclear. The germline gives CDR1 SGHRS, CDR2 YFSETQ. CDR3 length: 15 residues. Trimming cost V 5 bases and J 4 bases, with 18 bases left between them. The CDR3 DNA reads TGCGCCAGCAGACCTGACCCGGCCGGGAGCTATGGCTACACCTTC. Amino acids: CASRPDPAGSYGYTF. Filled out from reference TRBV5-1 and TRBJ1-2, the complete variable domain reads KAGVTQTPRYLIKTRGQQVTLSCSPISGHRSVSWYQQTPGQGLQFLFEYFSETQRNKGNFPGRFSGRQFSNSRSEMNVSTLELGDSALYLCASRPDPAGSYGYTFGSGTRLTVV.

This clone was picked up one time. V is TRBV9 and J is TRBJ1-2; TRBD1 agrees at 9 bases. With 2 bases clipped from V and 11 bases from J, the junction kept 7 bases outside the gene matches. Germline V gene sequence: CDR1 SGDLS, CDR2 YYNGEE. The CDR3 is made up of 13 amino acids. CDR3 bases: TGTGCCAGCAGCGTTACAGGGGGCGATTTATACACCTTC. It is translated as CASSVTGGDLYTF.

V is TRBV2 and J is TRBJ2-1; TRBD2 agrees at 14 bases. The germline CDR1 and CDR2 sequences are SNHLY and FYNNEI. The CDR3 covers 16 residues. Germline trimming cut 6 bases from V and 7 bases from J; bases unmatched to any gene: 8. This CDR3 is CASRAPGLAGVNEQFF. Written as DNA, the CDR3 is TGTGCCAGCAGGGCCCCGGGACTAGCGGGGGTGAATGAGCAGTTCTTC. Complete variable domain (other parts from reference TRBV2 and TRBJ2-1): EPEVTQTPSHQVTQMGQEVILRCVPISNHLYFYWYRQILGQKVEFLVSFYNNEISEKSEIFDDQFSVERPDGSNFTLKIRSTKLEDSAMYFCASRAPGLAGVNEQFFGPGTRLTVL.

The chain has TRBV11-2 and TRBJ1-1, with a tentative D call TRBD1 (6 bases). Germline loops: CDR1 SGHAT, CDR2 FQNNGV. The CDR3 has 14 residues. V lost 3 bases and J lost 1, with 9 bases in between. This chain's CDR3 is CASSLGTPNTEAFF. As DNA, the CDR3 is TGTGCCAGCAGCTTGGGGACACCGAACACTGAAGCTTTCTTT. The complete variable domain, with remaining parts taken from reference TRBV11-2 and TRBJ1-1, reads EAGVAQSPRYKIIEKRQSVAFWCNPISGHATLYWYQQILGQGPKLLIQFQNNGVVDDSQLPKDRFSAERLKGVDSTLKIQPAKLEDSAVYLCASSLGTPNTEAFFGQGTRLTVV.

The chain couples TRBV9 to TRBJ2-1; TRBD1 might be the D (6 bases). In germline, CDR1 is SGDLS, CDR2 YYNGEE. The CDR3 contains 15 residues. The V end was cut by 0 bases, the J end by 8 bases, with 15 bases between. In nucleotides, the CDR3 is TGTGCCAGCAGCGTAGGAGGACAGATAGAGGATGAGCAGTTCTTC. Translating gives CASSVGGQIEDEQFF.

The chain is built from TRBV7-9 and TRBJ1-6; the D gene is possibly TRBD1 (6 bases). The CDR3 is 17 amino acids. V shed 5 bases and J shed 6 bases, with 20 bases lying between them. Germline CDR1 SEHNR, CDR2 FQNEAQ (reference sequence). The CDR3 loop reads CASSPTYSDSGNSPLHF. In DNA, the CDR3 is TGTGCCAGCAGCCCCACGTACTCGGACAGTGGTAATTCACCCCTCCACTTT. Complete variable domain (other parts from reference TRBV7-9 and TRBJ1-6): DTGVSQNPRHKITKRGQNVTFRCDPISEHNRLYWYRQTLGQGPEFLTYFQNEAQLEKSRLLSDRFSAERPKGSFSTLEIQRTEQGDSAMYLCASSPTYSDSGNSPLHFGNGTRLTVT.

The chain joins TRBV6-6 to TRBJ2-7, with D possibly matching TRBD1 (5 bases). The V end lost 0 bases, the J end lost 6 bases, and 9 bases lay between the germline ends. CDR3 size: 13 residues. Germline assignment: CDR1 MNHNY and CDR2 SVGAGI (reference sequence). CDR3 sequence: CASSYSTALEQYF. DNA of the CDR3: TGTGCCAGCAGTTACTCGACAGCACTCGAGCAGTACTTC.